Each of the 27 T cell receptor beta chains below was sequenced from the same sample in a study of shared clonotypes between healthy human individuals. TCRdb's table, derived via immunoSEQ multiplex PCR, lists solely in-frame clones and lacks some. Among hundreds of thousands of clones listed, approximately 79% were seen once. Sample: memory CD4+ T cells sorted from blood. Specified subset: CD45RA-negative fraction. Source of these receptors: a young woman in good health.

This clone has just a few counts. The chain links TRBV29-1 to TRBJ1-1; maybe TRBD1 (6 bases). CDR1 is SQVTM and CDR2 is ANQGSEA in the germline V gene. V dropped 2 bases and J dropped 10 bases, with 20 bases sitting between them. The CDR3 is 14 amino acids. The CDR3 reads CSVEIAPGASGAFF. The DNA for the CDR3 is TGCAGCGTTGAAATCGCCCCAGGGGCATCTGGAGCTTTCTTT.

At least ten counts were recorded for this clone. V and J are TRBV6-4 and TRBJ2-1; D gene uncertain. V was trimmed by 2 bases and J by 4 bases, leaving 15 bases between them. CDR1 MRHNA and CDR2 SNTAGT come from the germline V gene. There are 16 residues in the CDR3. CDR3 region: CASSDTLVGDYNEQFF. CDR3 in DNA: TGTGCCAGCAGTGACACGTTGGTGGGTGATTACAATGAGCAGTTCTTC.

The chain has TRBV5-1 and TRBJ1-6; tentative D call: TRBD1 (5 bases). V shed 4 bases and J shed 8 bases, with 10 bases lying between them. The CDR3 is made up of 13 amino acids. Germline V gene sequence: CDR1 SGHRS, CDR2 YFSETQ. The CDR3 is CASSVLTDSPLHF. The CDR3 DNA sequence: TGCGCCAGCAGCGTGCTGACAGATTCACCCCTCCACTTT.

The chain carries TRBV11-2 and TRBJ2-7, with 8 bases lining up with TRBD1. The CDR3 covers 15 residues. The germline V gene has CDR1 SGHAT and CDR2 FQNNGV. With V trimmed by 7 bases and J by 0 bases, 8 bases remained unmatched. The CDR3 nucleotides are TGTGCCAGCAACCATCAGGGGGCGAGCTCCTACGAGCAGTACTTC. This codes for CASNHQGASSYEQYF.

The chain uses TRBV18 and TRBJ2-7; TRBD2 is a possible D gene (6 bases). Germline-derived CDR1 and CDR2 are KGHSH and LQKENI. This CDR3 has 13 amino acids. The V end was cut by 1 base, the J end by 5 bases, with 9 bases between. The CDR3 region has the DNA TGTGCCAGCTCACCACAGGGGAGGCACGAGCAGTACTTC. Its translation is CASSPQGRHEQYF.

The sample holds many counts of this clone. This sample also contains other DNA sequences that code for the same CDR3. The chain employs TRBV4-1 and TRBJ2-7; possible D gene TRBD2, 5 bases. CDR1 is MGHRA, CDR2 YSYEKL, per germline. Trimming shortened V by 4 bases and J by 0 bases, and 19 bases separated the two germline ends. The CDR3 spans 17 residues. CDR3 protein: CASSRKHGSPGSYEQYF. In DNA, the CDR3 is TGCGCCAGCAGCCGCAAGCATGGGAGTCCCGGCTCCTACGAGCAGTACTTC.

With regard to this clone: Other DNA sequences within the sample encode an identical CDR3. The chain couples TRBV30 to TRBJ2-5, with D possibly being TRBD1 (5 bases). The V end lost 4 bases, the J end lost 2 bases, and 11 bases lay between the germline ends. The CDR3 consists of 13 residues. CDR1 GTSNPN and CDR2 SVGIG come from the germline V gene (reference sequence). The CDR3 here is CAWTGKGQETQYF. In nucleotides, the CDR3 is TGTGCCTGGACAGGGAAGGGGCAAGAGACCCAGTACTTC.

There are a few counts of this clone. The J gene is TRBJ2-7, the V gene TRBV29-1, with TRBD1 matching over 10 bases. Trimming took 7 bases from V and 2 from J; bases not matched to a gene: 5. CDR3 length: 13 amino acids. The germline gives CDR1 SQVTM, CDR2 ANQGSEA. The CDR3, as DNA: TGCAGCGCTGGCGGGACAGGGGCCTACGAGCAGTACTTC. It yields the protein CSAGGTGAYEQYF.

The chain recombines TRBV18 with TRBJ2-7; D may correspond to TRBD1 or TRBD2 (5 bases each). This CDR3 is 16 amino acids long. V was cut by 5 bases and J by 1 base, with 18 bases left in between. Germline V gives CDR1 KGHSH, CDR2 LQKENI. The CDR3 region has the DNA TGTGCCAGCTCAGCCCCGACGGGACGGCGATCCTACGAGCAGTACTTC. Encoded protein: CASSAPTGRRSYEQYF.

This chain joins TRBV9 and TRBJ2-7, with a weak D call TRBD1 (5 bases). CDR1 and CDR2 (germline): SGDLS, YYNGEE. The V end was cut by 4 bases, the J end by 0 bases, with 14 bases between. The CDR3 is 15 residues long. CDR3 nucleotides: TGTGCCAGCAGCTCGAGAGACAGTAGCTCCTACGAGCAGTACTTC. Encoded protein: CASSSRDSSSYEQYF.

The chain employs TRBV6-1 and TRBJ1-5; D may be TRBD1 (5 bases). Germline CDR1 and CDR2: MNHNS and SASEGT. This CDR3 comprises 13 residues. Trimming removed 3 bases at V and 4 bases at J, with 7 bases between. The DNA for the CDR3 is TGTGCCAGCAGTGAGAGGGGTAATCAGCCCCAGCATTTT. Translation gives CASSERGNQPQHF.

The genes are TRBV25-1 and TRBJ1-6, with 7 bases that match TRBD1. Germline V lookup: CDR1 MGHDK, CDR2 SYGVNS. The junction had 6 bases not matched to a gene; V was cut back by 4 bases and J by 6 bases. This CDR3 spans 15 amino acids. For the CDR3, the DNA is TGTGCCAGCAGTGGAAACAGGGGAGCTAATTCACCCCTCCACTTT. It codes for CASSGNRGANSPLHF.

This clone came up a few times. Other DNA sequences in the same sample also yield this CDR3. V and J are TRBV18 and TRBJ2-7; TRBD1 agrees at 7 bases. Germline trimming cut 3 bases from V and 4 bases from J; bases unmatched to any gene: 6. This CDR3 is built from 14 residues. Germline-derived CDR1 and CDR2 are KGHSH and LQKENI. CDR3 DNA: TGTGCCAGCTCACCGCGACAGGGTGTGTACGAGCAGTACTTC. It specifies CASSPRQGVYEQYF. The whole variable domain, filled in from reference TRBV18 and TRBJ2-7, reads NAGVMQNPRHLVRRRGQEARLRCSPMKGHSHVYWYRQLPEEGLKFMVYLQKENIIDESGMPKERFSAEFPKEGPSILRIQQVVRGDSAAYFCASSPRQGVYEQYFGPGTRLTVT.

The J gene is TRBJ2-1, the V gene TRBV29-1, with TRBD2 matching 10 bases. V trimming: 2 bases; J trimming: 5 bases; junction bases outside the gene matches: 9. Per the germline V gene, CDR1 is SQVTM and CDR2 is ANQGSEA. The CDR3 has 16 amino acids. This CDR3 is CSVEPGSGREDNEQFF. CDR3 sequence (DNA): TGCAGCGTTGAACCTGGAAGCGGGAGGGAGGACAATGAGCAGTTCTTC.

The rearrangement uses TRBV11-2 and TRBJ2-6; D ambiguous. Trimming removed 7 bases from V and 1 base from J, with 5 bases in between. CDR1 and CDR2 (germline): SGHAT, FQNNGV. CDR3 length: 13 amino acids. The CDR3 reads CASTRSGANVLTF. Here the CDR3 DNA reads TGTGCCAGCACACGTTCTGGGGCCAACGTCCTGACTTTC.

This clone appeared a few times. The chain recombines TRBV10-3 with TRBJ2-2, with TRBD2 matching over 13 bases. After removal of 6 bases from V and 0 bases from J, the junction contained 4 bases not matched to a gene. Germline V CDR1 and CDR2: ENHRY, SYGVKD. This CDR3 is 17 amino acids long. The CDR3 DNA follows: TGTGCCATCAGGGGGACTAGCGGGACCGCGAACACCGGGGAGCTGTTTTTT. It codes for CAIRGTSGTANTGELFF.

The V gene is TRBV16, the J gene TRBJ2-7; D ambiguous. This CDR3 region has 12 residues. V dropped 5 bases and J dropped 3 bases, with 8 bases sitting between them. Looked up from germline, CDR1 is KGHSY and CDR2 is FQNENV. The CDR3 nucleotides read TGTGCCAGCAGCTCCGCCAACTACGAGCAGTACTTC. Translation gives CASSSANYEQYF.

This chain uses TRBV5-6 with TRBJ2-2; D not certain. The CDR3 length is 12 residues. Germline V gene data show CDR1 as SGHDT and CDR2 as YYEEEE. The V gene lost 6 bases and the J gene lost 3 bases, with 6 bases spanning the gap. Here the CDR3 reads CASNRYTGELFF. In DNA form, the CDR3 reads TGTGCCAGCAATCGGTACACCGGGGAGCTGTTTTTT.

Concerning this clone: In the same sample, other DNA sequences code for this CDR3. The CDR3 sequence: CASSPQYQETQYF. CDR3 sequence (DNA): TGTGCCAGCTCACCCCAGTACCAAGAGACCCAGTACTTC. V is TRBV18 and J is TRBJ2-5; D is unclear. Germline V gene sequence: CDR1 KGHSH, CDR2 LQKENI. The CDR3 length is 13 residues. Trimming pared 3 bases from V and 0 bases from J, leaving 5 bases between. Together with reference TRBV18 and TRBJ2-5, the CDR3 gives the full variable domain: NAGVMQNPRHLVRRRGQEARLRCSPMKGHSHVYWYRQLPEEGLKFMVYLQKENIIDESGMPKERFSAEFPKEGPSILRIQQVVRGDSAAYFCASSPQYQETQYFGPGTRLLVL.

The chain employs TRBV6-1 and TRBJ2-7, with no clear D. CDR1 and CDR2 (germline): MNHNS, SASEGT. The CDR3 loop spans 14 amino acids. Trimming took 3 bases from V and 0 from J, leaving 9 bases between them. DNA for the CDR3: TGTGCCAGCAGTGATCGTCCGAGCTCCTACGAGCAGTACTTC. It yields the protein CASSDRPSSYEQYF.

This clone has a single count. The genes are TRBV7-9 and TRBJ1-1; D remains ambiguous. Germline CDR1 SEHNR, CDR2 FQNEAQ (reference sequence). The CDR3 sequence is 12 residues long. Trimming stripped 7 bases from V and 4 bases from J, with 10 bases between. CDR3 bases: TGTGCCAGCACCTATGGAGGCACTGAAGCTTTCTTT. This translates into CASTYGGTEAFF. The full variable domain, with the rest looked up from reference TRBV7-9 and TRBJ1-1, is DTGVSQNPRHKITKRGQNVTFRCDPISEHNRLYWYRQTLGQGPEFLTYFQNEAQLEKSRLLSDRFSAERPKGSFSTLEIQRTEQGDSAMYLCASTYGGTEAFFGQGTRLTVV.

Comment on this clone: Other DNA sequences of this sample code for an identical CDR3. The chain has TRBV19 and TRBJ2-3, with 9 bases matching TRBD2. Germline V CDR1 and CDR2: LNHDA, SQIVND (reference sequence). Trimming took 9 bases from V and 0 from J; bases not matched to a gene: 4. This CDR3 has 14 residues. The CDR3 sequence is CASRTSGSTDTQYF. CDR3 nucleotide sequence: TGTGCCAGCCGTACTAGCGGGAGCACAGATACGCAGTATTTT.

The rearrangement uses TRBV5-1 and TRBJ1-1; 9 bases align to TRBD1. The CDR3 is 15 residues long. V lost 1 base and J lost 0; bases outside the gene matches: 1. Germline V gives CDR1 SGHRS, CDR2 YFSETQ. This CDR3 reads CASSLRTGVNTEAFF. The CDR3 nucleotides read TGCGCCAGCAGCTTGCGGACAGGGGTGAACACTGAAGCTTTCTTT.

The chain is built from TRBV9 and TRBJ1-1; D is undetermined. Germline lookup yields CDR1 SGDLS and CDR2 YYNGEE. V was cut by 4 bases and J by 0 bases, with 10 bases left in between. The CDR3 totals 14 residues. The CDR3 DNA reads TGTGCCAGCAGCCCAATGGTGTTGAACACTGAAGCTTTCTTT. Protein: CASSPMVLNTEAFF.

The gene calls are TRBV5-8 and TRBJ1-1, with 9 bases identical to TRBD1. Trimming took 3 bases from V and 5 from J; bases not matched to a gene: 8. Germline V gives CDR1 SGHTS, CDR2 YDEGEE. CDR3 length equals 15 residues. The CDR3 spells CASSSQGASLTEAFF. CDR3 DNA sequence: TGTGCCAGCAGCTCACAGGGGGCTAGTTTGACTGAAGCTTTCTTT. The variable domain in full, with the rest retrieved from reference TRBV5-8 and TRBJ1-1, is EAGVTQSPTHLIKTRGQQATLRCSPISGHTSVYWYQQALGLGLQFLLWYDEGEERNRGNFPPRFSGRQFPNYSSELNVNALELEDSALYLCASSSQGASLTEAFFGQGTRLTVV.

This chain uses TRBV12-1 with TRBJ2-3; TRBD2 was called by the table and not checked on the DNA. TRBV12-1 is flagged as a pseudogene. The CDR3 spans 12 residues. The CDR3 loop reads CASRLGGSTQYF. CDR3 in DNA: TGTGCCAGCAGATTGGGAGGGAGTACGCAGTATTTT.

J is TRBJ2-3 and V is TRBV6-6; 9 nucleotides line up with TRBD1. V lost 7 bases to trimming and J lost 4 bases; unmatched junction nucleotides: 9. The CDR3 is made up of 15 amino acids. Germline CDR1 reads MNHNY; CDR2 reads SVGAGI (reference sequence). The CDR3 here is CASTTGTGRSDTQYF. The CDR3 coding sequence is TGTGCCAGCACAACCGGGACAGGGAGGTCAGATACGCAGTATTTT.